What follows is one T cell receptor beta chain and its context. The CDR3 extends over 15 amino acids. Trimming stripped 4 bases from V and 5 bases from J, with 18 bases between. CDR1 SGHNT and CDR2 YYREEE come from the germline V gene (reference sequence). Each recovered donor of Cohort 3 presented with two negative PCRs, clearance, or symptom resolution. This sample is drawn from a study of blood T cell repertoires in COVID-19. How the authors handled the data: Estimation of nucleated cell counts was performed using reference gene primer amplification. Measured with immunoSEQ multiplex PCR; TCRdb has only the in-frame clones, and not every one. V, J and clone size reflect that table, while D and trimming were determined from the DNA. The sample has a few hundred thousand clones, 75% to 90% seen once; the top ten hold roughly 5.1%.

This receptor was identified in a woman between 50 and 59 years old who had recovered from COVID-19. The J gene is TRBJ1-2, the V gene TRBV5-4; the D gene is possibly TRBD1 (6 bases). Sequencing was done on a sample of PBMCs or T cells enriched from blood (not recorded which). CDR3 region: CASSPPDSYGYGYTF. DNA for the CDR3: TGTGCCAGCAGCCCCCCGGACAGCTATGGTTATGGCTACACCTTC.